This is a list of T cell receptor beta chains from one sample in a study of cytomegalovirus exposure and HLA in healthy donors. Produced via immunoSEQ multiplex PCR; TCRdb's table is partial and in-frame only. Of tens of thousands of clones listed, roughly 73% are singletons. What was sequenced was PBMCs. The source of these receptors is a man between 18 and 29 years old in good health and CMV-seronegative. The CDR3 runs from the conserved cysteine through the conserved F or W.

V	J	CDR3
TRBV7-8	TRBJ1-5	CASSSRSSNQPQHF
TRBV11-2	TRBJ1-1	CASSGDRNTEAFF
TRBV7-8	TRBJ2-7	CASSLIGGPTYEQYF
TRBV5-1	TRBJ2-1	CASSLNLVEEQFF
TRBV10-2	TRBJ2-3	CASRRTVTDTQYF
TRBV25-1	TRBJ2-2	CASRWNQGGSGELFF
TRBV6-1	TRBJ1-6	CASSEQGANFYNSPLHF
TRBV30	TRBJ2-7	CAWSVGLAGSSFSYEQYF
TRBV5-6	TRBJ1-5	CASSLLETGLIGSNQPQHF
TRBV5-1	TRBJ2-3	CASRTSGSIDTQYF
TRBV7-2	TRBJ1-5	CASGPGSGNQPQHF
TRBV4-1	TRBJ1-4	CASSQGRATNEKLFF
TRBV5-4	TRBJ2-7	CASSGGTGVSYEQYF
TRBV29-1	TRBJ2-1	CSVEYPQRGGLEQFF
TRBV5-4	TRBJ2-3	CASSLKGALTDTQYF
TRBV29-1	TRBJ2-7	CSETDRGNLYEQYF
TRBV14	TRBJ1-1	CASSTGVVNTEAFF
TRBV7-9	TRBJ2-7	CASSRSGGSYEQYF
TRBV6-5	TRBJ2-1	CASRLPGVSYNEQFF
TRBV4-1	TRBJ2-2	CASSQDSGRITGELFF
TRBV5-1	TRBJ2-5	CASGAGLSMETQYF
TRBV13	TRBJ2-7	CASSAGDYEQYF
TRBV2	TRBJ2-1	CASSGNLASYNEQFF
TRBV6-5	TRBJ2-7	CASSYGGGVGEQYF
TRBV7-6	TRBJ2-3	CASTPRPLDTQYF
TRBV6-5	TRBJ1-1	CASSYSVSNTEAFF
TRBV28	TRBJ1-1	CASSPPEYTEAFF
TRBV4-3	TRBJ1-6	CASSQDRGQSNSPLHF
TRBV6-5	TRBJ2-1	CASSSSGRVEQFF
TRBV18	TRBJ2-2	CASSPLAGGTGELFF
TRBV5-1	TRBJ1-1	CASSLVGRGADTEAFF
TRBV18	TRBJ1-1	CASSAQWTGSNTEAFF
TRBV19	TRBJ1-2	CASRDTTLDGYTF
TRBV7-8	TRBJ2-7	CASSHGQGIFSYEQYF
TRBV5-4	TRBJ2-3	CASSALAGGMKTDTQYF
TRBV4-3	TRBJ1-5	CASSQDRGNQPQHF
TRBV19	TRBJ1-2	CASSILRDGPNTF
TRBV7-2	TRBJ2-3	CASSLDGRADGTQYF
TRBV5-4	TRBJ2-2	CASNVQGPNTGELFF
TRBV18	TRBJ2-7	CASSRTSGSEGEQYF
TRBV2	TRBJ1-1	CASVRQGVRDTEAFF
TRBV2	TRBJ2-2	CASNRLAGTGELFF
TRBV28	TRBJ1-1	CASSLGQGRTEAFF
TRBV2	TRBJ2-1	CASNLGQSSYNEQFF
TRBV28	TRBJ1-2	CASLPSWRGRVYGYTF
TRBV29-1	TRBJ2-7	CSARTGGYEQYF
TRBV29-1	TRBJ2-2	CSARGVGELFF
TRBV27	TRBJ1-5	CASSRDFQQPQHF
TRBV13	TRBJ1-3	CASSKGQGESGNTIYF
TRBV5-1	TRBJ2-1	CASSLAAREAYNEQFF
TRBV10-1	TRBJ1-1	CASSLGNTEAFF
TRBV29-1	TRBJ1-5	CSVRTGTFNQPQHF
TRBV7-2	TRBJ2-5	CASSRDYQETQYF
TRBV28	TRBJ1-2	CASSSGQGGGYTF
TRBV6-5	TRBJ2-7	CASSYRGLYEQYF
TRBV5-1	TRBJ2-1	CASSPAGVYNEQFF
TRBV12-5	TRBJ2-4	CASGLDSRDIQYF